Described below is a single T cell receptor beta chain sequence and its context. Its antigen remains undetermined. There are no base qualities to consult, and no much larger clone falls within one base. The data were taken from a study of Tregs in tolerant kidney transplant recipients (dated by TCRdb to the late 2010s). Looking at the study overall: Before combined kidney and bone marrow transplantation, this study identified donor-specific regulatory T cells using TCRbeta sequencing and then followed those same cells after transplant. What the research found in general, with its limitations: Although technical replication error seemed to be minimal, the question of biological reproducibility was not addressed directly. For some patients, the PCR primers changed as time went on, which meant samples from those patients could not be compared with one another at the nucleotide level. In tolerant patients, the expansion of donor-specific Tregs was greater than global Treg expansion, suggesting that the expansion was antigen-driven rather than nonspecific. The study was limited by small patient numbers, and the findings need validation in larger populations and under other immunosuppression protocols. Expanding Tregs with activated donor B cells appeared to identify the most biologically relevant and donor-specific TCRbeta repertoire.

Sequences MGHRA (CDR1) and YSYEKL (CDR2) are obtained from the germline V gene. Deletion took 4 bases off V and 6 bases off J, with a span of 22 bases between the germline ends. Counted from cysteine to phenylalanine, this CDR3 has 17 amino acids. Of the read, only the CDR3 DNA is kept; its 51 bases are in frame from base 1. For TCRbeta CDR3 sequencing, genomic DNA from the sorted cells was extracted using the QIAGEN DNeasy Blood and Tissue Kit. Through immunoSEQ, high-throughput TCRbeta CDR3 sequencing was done commercially, including PCR amplification with internal controls and bias correction. On the study's bioinformatics: A unique productive TCRbeta sequence was defined by the CDR3 nucleotide sequence when primers matched, and otherwise by the CDR3 amino acid sequence together with the Vbeta and Jbeta genes. To correct for sorting error, sequences found in more than one sorted population at a frequency ratio of 2:1 or less were discarded, and the remaining shared sequences were assigned to the population with the higher frequency. Donor-reactive sequences were defined as at least 5-fold expanded in CFSE-low cells versus unstimulated cells, with frequency of at least 0.01% in CFSE-low cells. Repertoire divergence was quantified by Jensen-Shannon divergence calculated from the top 100 TCRbeta sequences ranked by frequency. For any sample with multiple sequencing runs, sorting error was corrected in each run separately before the runs were pooled. Imported from immuneACCESS, the table was reduced by TCRdb to in-frame sequences with V and J called. These copies leave out some clones; in studies compared against another copy, an unresolved V gene accounts for under half, and the cause of the remainder is not known. The V and J calls and clone size come from that table; D and trimming were worked out from the DNA. In this sample the table shows roughly 54,000 clones, roughly 87% of which occur a single time. The top ten clones comprise roughly 15% of the sample.

Related donors were used in the transplants with nonmyeloablative bone marrow transplantation, and mixed chimerism was transient in the human trials. Unstimulated Tregs (CD4+CD25+CD127-), CD4+ non-Tregs (CD4+CD25-), CD4 and CD8 cells were FACS-sorted from thawed PBMCs. The patients were several recipients of combined kidney and bone marrow transplants from the ITN036ST trial, and samples were available only for these trial subjects. Healthy control blood was separated into PBMCs by Ficoll density gradient and cryopreserved, and patient PBMCs were collected both before and after transplant. The receptor's source is a human patient who received a combined kidney and bone marrow transplant. Where a transplant has occurred, the graft donor may have supplied some of the T cells. Here the sequenced sample was CD8+ T cells from blood (PBMCs), taken 12 months after the transplant. The chain was built from TRBV4-1 and TRBJ2-1; D gene: possibly TRBD1, on 6 matching bases. In nucleotides, the sequence is TGCGCCAGCAGCCTCCCGGCCGAGGGCTTCAGGGGCAATGAGCAGTTCTTC. It is translated as CASSLPAEGFRGNEQFF.